Listed here is a single TCR beta chain. CDR3 length: 14 amino acids. The germline V gene encodes CDR1 MDHEN and CDR2 SYDVKM. Deletions cut 7 bases from V and 2 bases from J, with 14 bases between. This sample is drawn from a study of blood T cell repertoires in COVID-19. TCRdb keeps only in-frame clones here, not all; method: immunoSEQ multiplex PCR. The table shows about 59,000 clones, with 65% to 80% occurring only once. Sequenced sample: peripheral blood. This sequence was found in a man aged 55-75 years with acute or convalescent COVID-19. The chain carries TRBV28 and TRBJ1-1, with D maybe TRBD1 (6 bases). DNA of the CDR3: TGTGCCAGCATCTCTCAACAGGGTAACACTGAAGCTTTCTTT. It codes for CASISQQGNTEAFF.